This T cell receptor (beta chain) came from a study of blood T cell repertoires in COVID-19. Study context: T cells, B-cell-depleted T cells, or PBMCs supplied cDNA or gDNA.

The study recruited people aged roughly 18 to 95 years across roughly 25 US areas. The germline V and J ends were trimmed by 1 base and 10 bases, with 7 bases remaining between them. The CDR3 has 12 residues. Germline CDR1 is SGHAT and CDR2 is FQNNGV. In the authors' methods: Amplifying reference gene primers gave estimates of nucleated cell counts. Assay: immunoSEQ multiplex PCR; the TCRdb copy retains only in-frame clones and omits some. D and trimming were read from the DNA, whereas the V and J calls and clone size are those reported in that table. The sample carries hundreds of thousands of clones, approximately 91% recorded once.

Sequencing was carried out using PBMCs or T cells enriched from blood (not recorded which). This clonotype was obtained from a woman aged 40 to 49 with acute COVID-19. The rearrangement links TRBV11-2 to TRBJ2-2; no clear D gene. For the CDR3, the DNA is TGTGCCAGCAGCTTAGTCCCCGTGGAGCTGTTTTTT. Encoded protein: CASSLVPVELFF.